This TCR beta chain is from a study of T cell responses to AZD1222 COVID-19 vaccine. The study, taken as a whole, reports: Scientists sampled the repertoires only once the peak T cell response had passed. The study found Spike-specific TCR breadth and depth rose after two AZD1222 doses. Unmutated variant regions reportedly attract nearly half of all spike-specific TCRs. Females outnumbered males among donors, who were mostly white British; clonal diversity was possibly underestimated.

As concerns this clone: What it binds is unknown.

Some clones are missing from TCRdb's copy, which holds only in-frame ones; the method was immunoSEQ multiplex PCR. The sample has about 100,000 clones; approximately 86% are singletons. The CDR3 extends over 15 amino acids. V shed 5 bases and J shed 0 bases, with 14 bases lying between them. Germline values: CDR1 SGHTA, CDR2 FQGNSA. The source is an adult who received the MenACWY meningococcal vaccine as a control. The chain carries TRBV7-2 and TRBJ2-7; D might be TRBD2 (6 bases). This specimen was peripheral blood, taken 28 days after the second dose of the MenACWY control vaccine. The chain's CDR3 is CASSPREVNSYEQYF. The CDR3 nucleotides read TGTGCCAGCAGCCCAAGGGAGGTCAACTCCTACGAGCAGTACTTC.